This T cell receptor beta chain was documented in a study of T cell responses to AZD1222 COVID-19 vaccine. The assay was immunoSEQ multiplex PCR, and TCRdb's table has in-frame clones only and misses some. The data contain more than 100,000 clones, 92% of them singletons. The source material was peripheral blood, sampled 28 days after the second AZD1222 dose. The receptor comes from an adult who received the AZD1222 COVID-19 vaccine.

The CDR3 sequence is CASGLGGGPYGYTF. CDR3 nucleotide sequence: TGTGCCAGCGGACTAGGGGGCGGCCCCTATGGCTACACCTTC. The chain carries TRBV28 and TRBJ1-2; 7 positions match TRBD1. The V gene end was trimmed by 8 bases and the J gene end by 4 bases; junction bases not matched to a gene: 10. CDR3 length equals 14 residues. CDR1 is MDHEN and CDR2 is SYDVKM in the germline V gene.